Included here is one T cell receptor beta chain sequence, with context. V shed 4 bases and J shed 8 bases, with 14 bases lying between them. The V gene's germline CDR1 is MDHEN and CDR2 SYDVKM. This CDR3 is built from 13 residues. Some clones are missing from TCRdb's copy, which holds only in-frame ones; the method was immunoSEQ multiplex PCR. The repertoire includes around 83,000 clones, approximately 95% of them detected once, and approximately 0.26% sits in the top ten. The sample originates from a study of technical replicates of blood from a few donors. This TCR was sampled from a human donor in good health. The rearrangement links TRBV28 to TRBJ1-2, with D possibly being TRBD1 (6 bases). Sequenced material: T cells isolated from PBMCs. The CDR3 nucleotides read TGTGCCAGCAGTTCTGCGGGGGGGGCGGGCTACACCTTC. This gives the protein CASSSAGGAGYTF.